This is a list of T cell receptor beta chains from one sample in a study of cytomegalovirus exposure and HLA in healthy donors. Profiling relied on immunoSEQ multiplex PCR, and the TCRdb table lists in-frame clones only, not all of them. The table has some 79,000 clones, 60% to 85% seen once. Sequenced: PBMCs. These receptors were taken from a male donor in good health and CMV-seropositive. Each CDR3 is given with its conserved first and last residue. The D gene is left open where the match is weak. Size values are once, few and many counts, or a class for expanded clones, and some rows have none.

cdr3_length	d_call	j_call	v_call	clone_size	cdr3_nt	cdr3_aa
12	-	TRBJ1-3	TRBV2	few	TGTGCCAGCAGGGACACTGGAAACACCATATATTTT	CASRDTGNTIYF
13	-	TRBJ1-5	TRBV18	-	TGTGCCAGCTCGCAGGGGCTCCATCAGCCCCAGCATTTT	CASSQGLHQPQHF
14	-	TRBJ2-7	TRBV7-9	-	TGTGCCAGCAGCTTCCGCGGGGCGCTCTACGAGCAGTACTTC	CASSFRGALYEQYF
14	-	TRBJ1-6	TRBV5-1	-	TGCGCCAGCAGCTTGGGGACAGAGAATTCACCCCTCCACTTT	CASSLGTENSPLHF
11	-	TRBJ1-1	TRBV6-5	few	TGTGCCAGCAACGCAGGCACTGAAGCTTTCTTT	CASNAGTEAFF
20	TRBD2	TRBJ2-7	TRBV28	-	TGTGCCAGCAGTTACCCCAACGGACTAGCGGGGGGGCGTAAGACTATCGAGCAGTACTTC	CASSYPNGLAGGRKTIEQYF
14	TRBD2	TRBJ2-2	TRBV6-6	few	TGTGCCAGCAGTTCCGGGACTATCAACGGGGAGCTGTTTTTT	CASSSGTINGELFF
17	TRBD2	TRBJ2-5	TRBV4-1	-	TGCGCCAGCAGCCCGTCCGGGCTAGCGGGGTGGGGGGAGACCCAGTACTTC	CASSPSGLAGWGETQYF
15	-	TRBJ1-5	TRBV6-5	few	TGTGCCAGCAGTTACACAACAGGGTCAGACCAGCCCCAGCATTTT	CASSYTTGSDQPQHF
14	TRBD1	TRBJ2-7	TRBV30	-	TGTGCCTGGAGTGTACTGGTACAGGGGGTCGAGCAGTACTTC	CAWSVLVQGVEQYF
13	-	TRBJ1-2	TRBV5-6	-	TGTGCCAGCAGCTTGGATAGTCGGGGTGGCTACACCTTC	CASSLDSRGGYTF
12	-	TRBJ2-7	TRBV30	-	TGTGCCTGGAGTGCGACAGCCTACGAGCAGTACTTC	CAWSATAYEQYF
14	-	TRBJ2-6	TRBV19	few	TGTGCCAGCTCACTCCACTCTGGGGCCAACGTCCTGACTTTC	CASSLHSGANVLTF
17	TRBD1	TRBJ2-6	TRBV28	-	TGTGCCGCTAATAGGGGGACAGGGGTCTCGGGGGCCAACGTCCTGACTTTC	CAANRGTGVSGANVLTF
11	TRBD2	TRBJ2-1	TRBV11-2	-	TGTGCCAGCAGCCGGGGGGGTGAGCAGTTCTTC	CASSRGGEQFF
19	TRBD1	TRBJ2-2	TRBV11-3	-	TGTGCCAGCAGCTCCTGGGACAGGGGAGAGTTGGGGAACACCGGGGAGCTGTTTTTT	CASSSWDRGELGNTGELFF
14	TRBD1	TRBJ1-4	TRBV18	few	TGTGCCAGCTCACGCGCGGGACAGTTTGAAAAACTGTTTTTT	CASSRAGQFEKLFF
15	TRBD1	TRBJ2-5	TRBV28	-	TGTGCCAGCAGTTTATCCCTCGGGACAGGGGGCGGGCAGTACTTC	CASSLSLGTGGGQYF
15	-	TRBJ1-1	TRBV5-1	-	TGCGCCAGCAGCCCTCCGGGGAATGTGCACACTGAAGCTTTCTTT	CASSPPGNVHTEAFF
16	TRBD2	TRBJ2-7	TRBV13	-	TGTGCCAGCAGCTTAGGCCCACGGGGGGTTACTTACGAGCAGTACTTC	CASSLGPRGVTYEQYF
14	TRBD1	TRBJ2-5	TRBV5-4	-	TGTGCCAGCAGCCCGCAGGGGGCGGCGGAGACCCAGTACTTC	CASSPQGAAETQYF
16	TRBD2	TRBJ2-7	TRBV7-9	-	TGTTCCAGCATCCCCTCGACTAGCGGGGACCCCTACGAGCAGTACTTC	CSSIPSTSGDPYEQYF
14	-	TRBJ2-5	TRBV7-3	-	TGTGCCAGCAGCTTATCGGGGGTTGGGGAGACCCAGTACTTC	CASSLSGVGETQYF
13	-	TRBJ1-1	TRBV11-2	-	TGTGCCAGCAGCCCGTATATGAACACTGAAGCTTTCTTT	CASSPYMNTEAFF
11	-	TRBJ2-7	TRBV29-1	-	TGCAGCGCCATTGATAGGGGCGAGCAGTACTTC	CSAIDRGEQYF
16	-	TRBJ1-1	TRBV4-2	-	TGTGCCAGCAGCCAAGATTGGGGCAGACTGAACACTGAAGCTTTCTTT	CASSQDWGRLNTEAFF
17	TRBD2	TRBJ2-1	TRBV11-2	-	TGTGCCAGCAGCCTGAGAAGACTAGCCTCAAACCACAATGAGCAGTTCTTC	CASSLRRLASNHNEQFF
13	-	TRBJ2-2	TRBV30	-	TGTGCCCTAGCGAAAAGCGTAGCCGGGGAGCTGTTTTTT	CALAKSVAGELFF
13	-	TRBJ1-1	TRBV6-5	-	TGTGCCAGCTCGTTAGAAGGGGACACTGAAGCTTTCTTT	CASSLEGDTEAFF
17	TRBD2	TRBJ2-7	TRBV19	-	TGTGCCAGTAGCCCGACTAGCGGGAGATACTCTTCTCGCGAGCAGTACTTC	CASSPTSGRYSSREQYF
16	TRBD1	TRBJ2-2	TRBV28	few	TGTGCCAGCAGTGGGATGGGACAGGGGAGGACCGGGGAGCTGTTTTTT	CASSGMGQGRTGELFF
13	TRBD1	TRBJ1-1	TRBV28	-	TGTGCCAGCGGGGGACAGTTGAACACTGAAGCTTTCTTT	CASGGQLNTEAFF
14	TRBD2	TRBJ2-5	TRBV7-2	-	TGTGCCAGCAGCCCCAATAGCGGGAGGGAGACCCAGTACTTC	CASSPNSGRETQYF
12	-	TRBJ2-1	TRBV5-1	-	TGCGCCAGCAGCTTTGAGCGCAATGAGCAGTTCTTC	CASSFERNEQFF
12	-	TRBJ1-1	TRBV28	-	TGTGCCAGCAGTTTAAATGACAGGTCGGCTTTCTTT	CASSLNDRSAFF
16	TRBD1	TRBJ1-2	TRBV5-1	-	TGCGCCAGCAGGACTTTACGGACAGGAAATAACTATGGCTACACCTTC	CASRTLRTGNNYGYTF
12	-	TRBJ2-7	TRBV28	-	TGTGCCAGCAGTCCACTGACCTACGAGCAGTACTTC	CASSPLTYEQYF
13	TRBD1	TRBJ2-5	TRBV28	few	TGTGCCAGCAGCCTGACAGGGAAAGAGACCCAGTACTTC	CASSLTGKETQYF
15	-	TRBJ2-3	TRBV14	-	TGTGCCAGCAGCCAAGCGGCCCCTAGGACAGATACGCAGTATTTT	CASSQAAPRTDTQYF
13	-	TRBJ1-6	TRBV7-2	-	TGTGCCAGCAGTGGGGGGTATAATTCACCCCTCCACTTT	CASSGGYNSPLHF
15	TRBD1	TRBJ2-2	TRBV5-1	-	TGCGCCAGCAGCTCCGGACAGGGTTTCACCGGGGAGCTGTTTTTT	CASSSGQGFTGELFF
15	-	TRBJ2-2	TRBV27	-	TGTGCCAGCAGTACCGGGAAAACTAACACCGGGGAGCTGTTTTTT	CASSTGKTNTGELFF
14	-	TRBJ2-2	TRBV7-9	-	TGTGCCAGCAGCTTAGTTGTAGACACCGGGGAGCTGTTTTTT	CASSLVVDTGELFF
20	TRBD1	TRBJ2-3	TRBV9	-	TGTGCCAGCAGCGTAGTACAAGGGACAGGGCCTCGAGCTATCACAGATACGCAGTATTTT	CASSVVQGTGPRAITDTQYF
13	TRBD1	TRBJ1-1	TRBV6-5	-	TGTGCCAGCAGTCGGGACAGTCTCACTGAAGCTTTCTTT	CASSRDSLTEAFF
16	TRBD2	TRBJ2-5	TRBV5-1	-	TGCGCCAGCAGCTTGGATGTCCTAGCGGGGCAAGAGACCCAGTACTTC	CASSLDVLAGQETQYF
20	TRBD2	TRBJ2-1	TRBV15	-	TGTGCCACCAGCAGAGATAGGGTTCTTAGGACTAGCGGGAGGGCCGATGAGCAGTTCTTC	CATSRDRVLRTSGRADEQFF
16	TRBD1	TRBJ1-2	TRBV5-6	-	TGTGCCAGCAGCTTCGGACAGGGGCGAGGCGGCTATGGCTACACCTTC	CASSFGQGRGGYGYTF
13	TRBD1	TRBJ1-5	TRBV19	-	TGTGCCAGTAGTCAGGGGGCGAATCAGCCCCAGCATTTT	CASSQGANQPQHF
15	TRBD2	TRBJ2-3	TRBV9	-	TGTGCCAGCAGCGCACCGGGACTAGAAGAAGATACGCAGTATTTT	CASSAPGLEEDTQYF
11	-	TRBJ2-7	TRBV10-2	-	TGCGCCAGCAGTGAGGGGAGGGAGCAGTACTTC	CASSEGREQYF
11	TRBD2	TRBJ2-1	TRBV2	-	TGTGCCAGCAGTGAAGCGGGGAGGGAGTTCTTC	CASSEAGREFF
14	-	TRBJ2-5	TRBV2	once	TGTGCCAGATCATCAGGGTCAGTCAGAGAGACCCAGTACTTC	CARSSGSVRETQYF
12	-	TRBJ1-2	TRBV28	-	TGTGCCAGCAGACCCGGACAGTATGGCTACACCTTC	CASRPGQYGYTF
14	TRBD1	TRBJ1-2	TRBV29-1	-	TGCAGCGTTGAAGGAGGACAGGTCCACTATGGCTACACCTTC	CSVEGGQVHYGYTF
15	-	TRBJ1-1	TRBV6-5	-	TGTGCCAGCAGTCTATTACAGGGCTTGAACACTGAAGCTTTCTTT	CASSLLQGLNTEAFF
14	-	TRBJ2-4	TRBV7-2	-	TGTGCCAGCAGCTTAGCGCCAGCTAGAAACATTCAGTACTTC	CASSLAPARNIQYF